This T cell receptor beta chain came from a study of graft-versus-host responses after intestinal transplantation. About the study: Multivisceral, liver-intestinal, or isolated intestinal transplants were given to recipients.

Findings and caveats of the study: The study associated peak circulating GvH clone levels with early post-transplant HvG declines. Recipient marrow showed GvH clones, some seen first in ileum or blood.

As to this clone: What it binds is unknown.

Repertoires were generated with immunoSEQ multiplex PCR, while TCRdb's copy carries only in-frame clones and drops some. The table has 90,000 to 95,000 clones, just under 95% seen once. Germline values: CDR1 SGHVS, CDR2 FQNEAQ. The V segment lost 1 base and the J segment 5 bases; nucleotides outside the gene matches: 9. This CDR3 region has 17 residues. The source is a human donor who received an intestinal transplant. The chain combines TRBV7-8 with TRBJ2-4; 9 positions match TRBD1. Sequenced material: unstimulated CD8+ T cells sorted from spleen or lymph node cells, taken before intestinal transplant. Here the CDR3 DNA reads TGTGCCAGCAGCTTAGTCATAACAGGGGGCTTGGAAAACATTCAGTACTTC. Its protein is CASSLVITGGLENIQYF. Complete variable domain (other parts from reference TRBV7-8 and TRBJ2-4): GAGVSQSPRYKVAKRGQDVALRCDPISGHVSLFWYQQALGQGPEFLTYFQNEAQLDKSGLPSDRFFAERPEGSVSTLKIQRTQQEDSAVYLCASSLVITGGLENIQYFGAGTRLSVL.